This entry is about one TCR beta chain. Its matching antigen is unknown. V lost 1 base, J lost 6 bases, and 12 bases lay in between. Germline lookup yields CDR1 MNHNS and CDR2 SASEGT. The CDR3 contains 15 residues. Produced via immunoSEQ multiplex PCR; TCRdb's table is partial and in-frame only. The sample yields around 100,000 clones, 90% to 95% seen once. This sample was taken from a study of T cell responses to AZD1222 COVID-19 vaccine. On the study more broadly: Researchers grouped second doses given at about 4 or about 12 weeks into one pool. Study-wide results and caveats: Compared with day 0, the breadth and depth of the Spike-specific TCR repertoire rose significantly after two doses of AZD1222.

The source of this sequence is an adult in good health. The V gene is TRBV6-1, the J gene TRBJ1-4; D is undetermined. Specimen: peripheral blood, collected on day 0 of AZD1222 vaccination. CDR3 residues: CASSEGPAQDEKLFF. The CDR3 nucleotides read TGTGCCAGCAGTGAAGGTCCAGCTCAAGATGAAAAACTGTTTTTT.